This T cell receptor beta chain came from a study of T cell repertoires in cytomegalovirus infection. Overall study: Public TCR beta signature analysis indicated the presence of both CMV infection and matching HLA type.

The CDR3 consists of 19 residues. The trim removed 5 bases at V and 0 bases at J, leaving 15 bases unmatched. CDR1 is KGHDR, CDR2 SFDVKD, per germline. In the case of this clonotype: Its target is unknown.

Points from the study as a whole: CMV carriers having the relevant HLA were flagged by cumulative public TCR beta family frequency. HLA-C-restricted CMV clonotypes gave the most frequent clonotype in two of eight donors.

TCRdb re-derived calls from the reads in MiXCR, one entry per CDR3 protein. The top ten clones hold over 2.5% of a sample with 310,000 or so distinct CDR3 sequences, 9.6% of them seen once. The clonotype originates from a human donor in good health (CMV status not recorded). Some clones in this sample may be carry-over from other donors' samples. The chain carries TRBV24-1 and TRBJ2-1; 7 nucleotides match TRBD1. The sequencing input was PBMCs. CDR3: CATSGFGTELTSSYNEQFF. CDR3 nucleotide sequence: TGTGCCACCAGTGGGTTTGGGACAGAACTCACTAGCTCCTACAATGAGCAGTTCTTC.